The source of this T cell receptor beta chain is a study of shared clonotypes between healthy human individuals. Study-level results: In this cohort, only blood was sampled, and tissue repertoires likely differ. Large sequencing depth failed to make sorted-subset sequencing complete, rarefaction showed.

The table came from immunoSEQ multiplex PCR; TCRdb's copy has only in-frame clones and leaves some out. The sample has around 990,000 clones; approximately 80% are singletons. CD4+ cells underwent separation, giving CD45RA+ naive and CD45RA-negative memory subsets. As regards this clone: Antigen specificity is unknown.

The receptor was derived from a man between 18 and 35 years old in good health. Some clones in this sample may be carry-over from other donors' samples. The sample was memory CD4+ T cells from PBMCs. Subset noted: CD45RA-negative fraction.

This chain's CDR3 is CAIRRDRVYGYTF. DNA of the CDR3: TGTGCCATCAGGAGGGACAGGGTCTACGGCTACACCTTC. V and J are TRBV10-3 and TRBJ1-2, with 9 bases identical to TRBD1. J was trimmed by 8 bases and V by 6 bases; bases with no gene match: 7. The CDR3 has 13 residues. Per germline, CDR1 ENHRY and CDR2 SYGVKD.